The sequence of this T cell receptor beta chain was determined in a study of T cell repertoires in cytomegalovirus infection (dated by TCRdb to the late 2010s). Background for the entire study: Alongside well-studied HLA-B-restricted epitopes, the peptide stimulations were aimed at recently identified HLA-C-restricted CMV epitopes, whose presentation resists viral immunomodulation. Donor HLA type was relevant to the analysis, as public TCR beta signatures indicated carriage of CMV infection together with the matching HLA type. Here is what the overall study found, with its caveats: The ex vivo response was dominated by HLA-C-restricted CMV-specific TCR beta clonotypes, which also provided the single most frequent clonotype in two of eight donors. Cumulative frequency of public TCR beta family members discriminated carriers of CMV infection plus the relevant HLA type in this cohort and an independent roughly 330-donor cohort.

This sample was sequenced with an Illumina HiSeq 1500. The raw public reads went through TCRdb reprocessing: fastp at Q25, MiXCR clone calling, in-frame beta chains kept. One record per CDR3 amino acid sequence lists the most common genes and DNA. The sample includes about 570,000 distinct CDR3 sequences, with 35% to 50% observed a single time. The leading ten clones occupy about half of the sample. The CDR3 sequence holds 18 residues, the cysteine and phenylalanine included. Only CDR3 DNA is held: 54 bases, read in frame from base 1. V gives up 4 bases and J gives up 0 bases, and the segment between their germline ends measures 23 bases. The germline V gene sets CDR1 to SGHRS and CDR2 to YFSETQ. The sample's treatment or condition label, in plain terms: in vitro stimulation with specific CMV peptide epitopes to enrich CMV-specific T cells. This clonotype was detected a few times. No cognate antigen has been identified for it. Base qualities are not provided; no much larger clone lies one nucleotide away.

The V gene is TRBV5-1 and the J gene is TRBJ2-7; the D gene is perhaps TRBD1, on 6 matching bases. The TCR was taken from a human donor in good health (CMV status not recorded). Some clones in this sample may be carry-over from other donors' samples. Sequencing was performed on cultured PBMCs, taken from culture after CMV antigen stimulation. Here the CDR3 is given as CASSDNPRFTGSSYEQYF. In nucleotides, the sequence is TGCGCCAGCAGCGATAACCCTCGGTTCACAGGGAGCTCCTACGAGCAGTACTTC.